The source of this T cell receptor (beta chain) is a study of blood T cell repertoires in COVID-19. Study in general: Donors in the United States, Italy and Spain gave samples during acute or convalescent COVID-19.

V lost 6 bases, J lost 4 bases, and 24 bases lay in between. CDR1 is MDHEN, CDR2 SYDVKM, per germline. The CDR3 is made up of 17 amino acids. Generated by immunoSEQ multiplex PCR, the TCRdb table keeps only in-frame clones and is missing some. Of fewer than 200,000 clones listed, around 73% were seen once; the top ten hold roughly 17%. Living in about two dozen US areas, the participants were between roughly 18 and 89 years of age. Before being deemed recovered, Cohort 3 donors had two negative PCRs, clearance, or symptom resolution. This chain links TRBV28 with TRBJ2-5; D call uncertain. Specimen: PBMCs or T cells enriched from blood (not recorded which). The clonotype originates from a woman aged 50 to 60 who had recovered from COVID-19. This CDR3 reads CASRPLLFRELVETQYF. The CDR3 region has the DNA TGTGCCAGCAGACCCCTCTTGTTCCGAGAATTGGTAGAGACCCAGTACTTC.